The source of this T cell receptor beta chain is a study of lymphopenia after photon versus proton radiotherapy (dated by TCRdb to between 2018 and 2020). Regarding the complete study: In patients with gastrointestinal tumors who developed high-grade lymphopenia, the study compared the immunological effects of photon radiation therapy with those of proton radiation therapy. The 20 patients in the cohort had gastrointestinal tumors, were treated with either photon or proton therapy, and subsequently developed lymphopenia. The study aimed to characterize how the two radiation modalities differ in their impact on the immune system.

Concerning this clone: The specificity of this receptor is unknown. No base-level quality is on record; no much larger clone is a single base apart.

What the work shows at the level of the full study, not this receptor alone: The survival association was assessed only in patients who died, and the authors presented better survival with proton therapy as a possibility rather than a demonstrated result. Relative stability during treatment was observed in proton-treated patients, whereas loss of naive T cells and TCR diversity and gain of effector/memory populations were observed in photon-treated patients. Across the cohort, an inverse correlation was found between a larger post-nadir drop in TCR diversity and overall survival time among patients who died. Once the lymphocyte count had reached its nadir, the repertoires of photon-treated patients showed oligoclonal expansion, particularly of CD8+ Temra cells, and this expansion drove the decline in diversity.

Library method: the immunoSEQ multiplex PCR assay. T cell repertoires were profiled with deep sequencing of rearranged TCR beta loci together with multiparametric flow cytometry. In TCRdb, the immuneACCESS table is reduced to in-frame sequences with V and J assigned. These tables do not hold every clone; where another copy was compared, an unresolved V gene accounts for under half, and the others remain unexplained. The sample has some 33,000 clones on record, 90% of them singletons. Clones ranked in the top ten supply approximately 7.3% of the sample. V loses 6 bases, J loses 4 bases, and the germline ends lie 15 bases apart. The CDR3, cysteine through phenylalanine, is 14 amino acids long. The read is trimmed to its CDR3 DNA, 42 bases read in frame from base 1. Sequences MNHNS (CDR1) and SASEGT (CDR2) are obtained from the germline V gene.

The sequence is built from TRBV6-1 and TRBJ1-2; the D gene assignment is ambiguous. This receptor was obtained from a woman between 45 and 60 years old with pancreatic cancer. Here the sequenced sample was peripheral blood, taken from a patient treated with photon-based radiotherapy. The sequenced DNA is TGTGCCAGCAGGCCCCAGGCTGCGGGCTATGGCTACACCTTC. This sequence encodes CASRPQAAGYGYTF.